This T cell receptor beta chain was obtained from a study of T-cell reconstitution after alpha-beta-depleted transplantation in children (dated by TCRdb to the mid-2010s). Broadly, across the study: T-cell immune reconstitution after TCRalphabeta/CD19-depleted allogeneic hematopoietic cell transplantation in children was quantitatively tracked in the study by means of TCR repertoire profiling.

This clonotype was found many times. What this receptor recognizes is not known. No much larger clone exists at a distance of one base, and base qualities are not known. CDR1 is given as MNHEY and CDR2 as SMNVEV, both from the germline V gene (reference sequence). V is shortened by 7 bases, J by 0 bases, and the region joining them spans 13 bases. Spanning cysteine to phenylalanine, the CDR3 consists of 15 amino acids. The DNA shown is the 45-base CDR3, in frame from base 1. The method behind the library was PCR. TCRdb shows the sequencer as Illumina HiSeq 2500. To normalize quantification of the TCRbeta repertoire, the TCR libraries were built with molecular barcoding that relied on unique molecular identifiers. The public reads were run again by TCRdb, first through fastp at Q25 and then through MiXCR, and only productive beta chains were kept. One record per CDR3 amino acid sequence lists the most common genes and DNA. The table for this sample lists 300,000 to 400,000 distinct CDR3 sequences; about 14% of them were counted only once. The ten largest clones capture 4.3% of the sample.

This sample comprised PBMCs, obtained from the stem cell graft. The receptor chain draws on TRBV27 and TRBJ1-3; a confident D gene designation cannot be given. This clonotype was obtained from a human donor who donated a stem cell graft to a child with Fanconi anemia. The CDR3 here reads CASTRRPSSGNTIYF. The sequenced DNA: TGTGCCAGCACCCGCAGGCCATCCTCTGGAAACACCATATATTTT.